This T cell receptor (beta chain) came from a study of identical twins (dated by TCRdb to between 2015 and 2016). Concerning the study at large: To test whether fetal clonotypes persist, the study used deep sequencing on TCR alpha and beta repertoires from monozygotic twins, unrelated adults of various ages, and cord blood. Replicate twin experiments were performed at different times using different library preparation protocols to rule out contamination.

On this clonotype itself: Its target antigen remains unknown. The input lacks base qualities; no much larger clone sits a single base away.

Trimming accounts for 4 bases at V and 0 bases at J, while the number of junction bases matched to no gene is 7. Including the terminal cysteine and phenylalanine, the CDR3 comprises 16 residues. Only CDR3 DNA remains: 48 bases, in frame from the first base. CDR1 LGHDT and CDR2 YNNKEL were looked up in the germline V gene (reference sequence). The method was 5' RACE. The run used an Illumina HiSeq 2000. A universal primer binding site was added through template switching, and the final cDNA carried a unique molecular identifier so that TCR cDNA molecules could be counted accurately. First-strand cDNA for TCR alpha and beta chains was synthesized from specific primers in the conserved constant-segment region. To control for contamination, each cDNA library was double barcoded with a SMART-Mk sample barcode plus Illumina barcodes. Two successive PCR steps introduced TruSeq adapter sequences along with Illumina sample barcodes. The Illumina HiSeq platform was used with custom primers to sequence TCR alpha and beta cDNA libraries. As for how the authors treated the data: MiGEC processed the raw reads to extract unique molecular identifiers, while MiXCR was used to determine the CDR3 positions. Recombination models were inferred per individual with the repgenHMM and IGoR tools using an EM algorithm. Shared clonotypes were analyzed with the tcR package in R, and sharing was normalized by the product of cloneset sizes. To study raw recombination free of thymic and clonal selection effects, out-of-frame nonproductive sequences were analyzed. TCRdb reanalyzed the raw reads on its own, using fastp at Q25 for trimming and MiXCR for clone calling, and kept in-frame beta chains. CDR3 protein sequences are deduplicated, and each keeps its most common genes and DNA. TCRdb, rather than the study authors, made the V and J calls. In this sample the table shows about 460,000 distinct CDR3 sequences, approximately 15% of which occur a single time. The top ten constitute 0.5% to 0.65% of the sample.

The study at large found these results: Zero-insertion analyses could be partly confounded by invariant T cells such as MAIT and iNKT, though diverse VJ usage argued against such confounding for most clonotypes. Because the same donors could not be followed over many years, the conclusions depended on cross-sectional statistical analysis. Out-of-frame TCR alpha sequences shared between twins showed an excess of low generation-probability sequences compared with coincidental sharing between unrelated individuals. Fewer insertions were carried by abundant cord blood beta clonotypes; a weaker similar trend was observed in young adult naive repertoires, while no such trend was observed in memory repertoires. The excess sharing between twins in beta out-of-frame sequences was weaker because fewer shared sequences reduced the signal-to-noise ratio. Out-of-frame TCR alpha sharing in monozygotic twins was systematically underestimated by recombination models, whereas sharing between unrelated individuals was in agreement with the recombination models.

Every donor was a healthy Caucasian. Three pairs of female monozygotic twins, all aged about 18 to 30 years, made up the twin cohort. Positive isolation kits from Invitrogen were used to isolate the CD4+ and CD8+ T cell populations. These sequences were also reported in another study, on yellow fever vaccine responses in identical twins. The second study's authors report: According to the authors, the vaccine-induced T cell response in identical twins seemed to be partly convergent and partly specific to each individual. In identical twins, the study followed T cell clones that responded to the vaccine with precision.

This clonotype was obtained from a woman aged 18-29 years in good health. Source material: CD4+ T cells sorted from blood. The chain employs TRBV3-1 and TRBJ2-7, with TRBD2 matching 9 junction bases. The nucleotides read TGTGCCAGCAGCCCCTCTAGCGGGGCCCTCTCCTACGAGCAGTACTTC. Translation gives CASSPSSGALSYEQYF.